Presented here are 18 T cell receptor beta chains from one specimen sequenced in a study of blood T cell repertoires in COVID-19. Assay: immunoSEQ multiplex PCR; the TCRdb copy retains only in-frame clones and omits some. The data contain about 190,000 clones, about 88% of them seen just once; the ten biggest clones take up approximately 4.4%. The sequenced sample consisted of peripheral blood. The receptors originated from a human donor in a cohort sampled during active COVID-19.

V and J are TRBV9 and TRBJ1-1, with 8 bases matching TRBD1. The CDR3 is 12 residues long. The germline CDR1 and CDR2 sequences are SGDLS and YYNGEE. Losses at the gene ends were 3 bases for V and 8 bases for J; bases not matched to a gene: 3. The CDR3 loop is CASSGQGTEAFF. The CDR3 nucleotides read TGTGCCAGCAGCGGACAGGGGACCGAAGCTTTCTTT.

This chain links TRBV19 with TRBJ2-2; 7 bases are a match to TRBD1. The CDR3 spans 16 residues. The junction had 12 bases not matched to a gene; V was cut back by 7 bases and J by 4 bases. Germline CDR1 reads LNHDA; CDR2 reads SQIVND (reference sequence). CDR3 sequence: CASITQTGSGTGELFF. The DNA for the CDR3 is TGTGCCAGTATTACCCAGACAGGGTCGGGCACCGGGGAGCTGTTTTTT.

The chain has TRBV14 and TRBJ1-1, with a tentative D call TRBD1 (5 bases). The germline V and J ends were trimmed by 3 bases and 3 bases, with 14 bases remaining between them. CDR1 and CDR2 (germline): SGHDN, FVKESK. The CDR3 consists of 15 residues. For the CDR3, the DNA is TGTGCCAGCAGCCACCTCAACCAGGGCTACACTGAAGCTTTCTTT. Residues: CASSHLNQGYTEAFF.

The chain carries TRBV7-2 and TRBJ2-1, with 7 bases aligning to TRBD2. CDR1 is SGHTA and CDR2 is FQGNSA in the germline V gene. J was trimmed by 1 base and V by 1 base; bases with no gene match: 4. The CDR3 is 16 amino acids. The CDR3 reads CASSLVGAGSYNEQFF. CDR3 coding DNA: TGTGCCAGCAGCTTAGTCGGAGCGGGATCCTACAATGAGCAGTTCTTC.

The chain employs TRBV4-2 and TRBJ2-5, with 8 bases matching TRBD2. CDR1 and CDR2 (germline): LGHNA, YNFKEQ. CDR3 length: 17 residues. Losses at the gene ends were 2 bases for V and 5 bases for J; bases not matched to a gene: 13. CDR3: CASSQISGGPGRETQYF. The DNA for the CDR3 is TGTGCCAGCAGCCAAATCTCGGGAGGGCCCGGTAGGGAGACCCAGTACTTC.

The gene calls are TRBV7-2 and TRBJ2-7; D is possibly TRBD1 (6 bases). Germline CDR1 SGHTA, CDR2 FQGNSA. Trimming pared 0 bases from V and 3 bases from J, leaving 15 bases between. CDR3 length: 16 amino acids. DNA of the CDR3: TGTGCCAGCAGCTTAGCGCCGTCAGGGGCGTTCTACGAGCAGTACTTC. It yields the protein CASSLAPSGAFYEQYF. Based on the CDR3 plus reference TRBV7-2 and TRBJ2-7, the full variable domain is GAGVSQSPSNKVTEKGKDVELRCDPISGHTALYWYRQSLGQGLEFLIYFQGNSAPDKSGLPSDRFSAERTGGSVSTLTIQRTQQEDSAVYLCASSLAPSGAFYEQYFGPGTRLTVT.

J is TRBJ1-1 and V is TRBV19; 10 positions match TRBD1. V shed 3 bases and J 2 bases; nucleotides not matched to a gene: 3. The CDR3 is 15 amino acids. Germline lookup yields CDR1 LNHDA and CDR2 SQIVND (reference sequence). The CDR3 DNA sequence: TGTGCCAGTAGTATCGGACAGGGGGGCAACACTGAAGCTTTCTTT. It is translated as CASSIGQGGNTEAFF.

The chain carries TRBV28 and TRBJ2-3; tentative D call: TRBD2 (5 bases). Germline CDR1 MDHEN, CDR2 SYDVKM. CDR3 length: 14 amino acids. V was shortened by 10 bases and J by 0 bases, with 14 bases between the two germline ends. The CDR3 coding sequence is TGTGCCACCGCTTATCGGGGTAGCACAGATACGCAGTATTTT. This sequence encodes CATAYRGSTDTQYF.

The V and J genes are TRBV19 and TRBJ2-7; 7 bases map to TRBD2. The CDR3 length is 15 residues. The V segment lost 5 bases and the J segment 4 bases; nucleotides outside the gene matches: 11. The germline gives CDR1 LNHDA, CDR2 SQIVND (reference sequence). The CDR3 DNA reads as TGTGCCAGTAGTCACTCCGGGACTACAGGTTACGAGCAGTACTTC. This gives the protein CASSHSGTTGYEQYF.

The genes are TRBV4-3 and TRBJ2-3; 9 bases match TRBD2. CDR1 is LGHNA and CDR2 is YSLEER in the germline V gene. The junction had 6 bases not matched to a gene; V was cut back by 1 base and J by 4 bases. The CDR3 loop spans 16 amino acids. The CDR3 DNA reads TGCGCCAGCAGCCAAGGGGCGGCGGGAGGGGCAGATACGCAGTATTTT. Its protein is CASSQGAAGGADTQYF.

The chain couples TRBV9 to TRBJ1-6; no firm D call. The CDR3 runs to 14 residues. Trimming left V 0 bases short and J 10 bases short, with 11 bases between. CDR1 is SGDLS, CDR2 YYNGEE, per germline. CDR3 loop: CASSVDSGLSPLHF. CDR3 sequence (DNA): TGTGCCAGCAGCGTAGACTCCGGACTCTCACCCCTCCACTTT. Filled out from reference TRBV9 and TRBJ1-6, the complete variable domain reads DSGVTQTPKHLITATGQRVTLRCSPRSGDLSVYWYQQSLDQGLQFLIQYYNGEERAKGNILERFSAQQFPDLHSELNLSSLELGDSALYFCASSVDSGLSPLHFGNGTRLTVT.

The chain has TRBV28 and TRBJ1-3, with D maybe TRBD1 (6 bases). The length of the CDR3 is 13 residues. Germline V CDR1 and CDR2: MDHEN, SYDVKM. V lost 6 bases and J 2 bases, leaving 8 bases between the germline ends. The CDR3 coding sequence is TGTGCCAGCAGATACAGGGCTGGAAACACCATATATTTT. It specifies CASRYRAGNTIYF.

The chain recombines TRBV30 with TRBJ1-6; tentative D call: TRBD1 (6 bases). The CDR3 contains 14 residues. Per germline, CDR1 GTSNPN and CDR2 SVGIG (reference sequence). V lost 1 base, J lost 8 bases, and 12 bases lay in between. The CDR3 spells CAWSGRGRDSPLHF. For the CDR3, the DNA is TGTGCCTGGAGTGGCAGGGGTCGGGATTCACCCCTCCACTTT. Full variable domain (rest looked up from reference TRBV30 and TRBJ1-6): SQTIHQWPATLVQPVGSPLSLECTVEGTSNPNLYWYRQAAGRGLQLLFYSVGIGQISSEVPQNLSASRPQDRQFILSSKKLLLSDSGFYLCAWSGRGRDSPLHFGNGTRLTVT.

This chain links TRBV19 with TRBJ1-2, with 9 positions matching TRBD1. Germline V gene lookup returns CDR1 LNHDA and CDR2 SQIVND (reference sequence). The CDR3 is made up of 13 amino acids. V dropped 7 bases and J dropped 7; count of bases not matched to a gene: 7. In DNA, the CDR3 is TGTGCCAGTACCGGGACAGGGAGGTCTGGCTACACCTTC. Amino acid sequence: CASTGTGRSGYTF.

The chain recombines TRBV30 with TRBJ2-7; 9 bases map to TRBD2. CDR1 GTSNPN and CDR2 SVGIG come from the germline V gene (reference sequence). J gave up 0 bases and V 5 bases, and 11 bases lay outside the gene matches. This CDR3 is built from 16 residues. The CDR3 loop reads CAWGGGTSSNSYEQYF. The CDR3 nucleotides are TGTGCCTGGGGGGGAGGGACTAGCAGCAACTCCTACGAGCAGTACTTC.

The chain has TRBV28 and TRBJ2-7, with 12 bases fitting TRBD2. The germline V gene encodes CDR1 MDHEN and CDR2 SYDVKM. The CDR3 is 20 residues long. The junction had 14 bases not matched to a gene; V was cut back by 1 base and J by 1 base. Here the CDR3 reads CASSLSTDALLAGGSYEQYF. The DNA of the CDR3 is TGTGCCAGCAGTTTATCTACCGATGCGCTACTAGCGGGGGGTTCCTACGAGCAGTACTTC.

The chain employs TRBV5-1 and TRBJ2-3; 7 bases fit TRBD1. The CDR3 runs to 15 residues. From germline, CDR1 is SGHRS and CDR2 YFSETQ. V lost 1 base, J lost 2 bases, and 4 bases stayed unmatched. CDR3 protein: CASSLTGANTDTQYF. For the CDR3, the DNA is TGCGCCAGCAGCTTGACAGGGGCCAACACAGATACGCAGTATTTT.

This sequence joins TRBV12-3 or TRBV12-4 and TRBJ1-1; no firm D call. The CDR3 is 13 amino acids. V was cut by 5 bases and J by 1 base, with 8 bases left in between. The CDR3 DNA sequence: TGTGCCAGCAGTGAACGGGGGAACACTGAAGCTTTCTTT. It specifies CASSERGNTEAFF.